The next 11 T cell receptor beta chains were all read from a single sample in a study of beta chain features in type 1 diabetes. Overall study findings and caveats: All four CD4+ subsets of Type 1 diabetes patients contained TCRB CDR3s that were moderately but significantly shorter.

The study reverse transcribed the entire isolated RNA, so it sequenced expressed TCRB transcripts. Produced via immunoSEQ multiplex PCR; TCRdb's table is partial and in-frame only. This sample carries roughly 280,000 clones, 24% of them seen once, and the ten largest clones take approximately 0.011%. No antigens are known for them. Source material: naive CD4+ T cells from blood. Source of these receptors: a woman aged 25 to 39 with type 1 diabetes.

As for this clone: This sample includes further DNA sequences coding for the same CDR3. The chain links TRBV28 to TRBJ2-7; D is ambiguous. CDR3 length equals 11 residues. From germline, CDR1 is MDHEN and CDR2 SYDVKM. V lost 3 bases to trimming and J lost 3 bases, with 3 bases between them. The CDR3 loop reads CASSFYYEQYF. The CDR3 nucleotides read TGTGCCAGCAGTTTCTACTACGAGCAGTACTTC.

The chain employs TRBV2 and TRBJ1-2; the match to TRBD1 covers 7 bases. This CDR3 spans 13 amino acids. V dropped 8 bases and J dropped 2; count of bases not matched to a gene: 5. Germline V gene sequence: CDR1 SNHLY, CDR2 FYNNEI. CDR3 in amino acids: CASHTQGNYGYTF. The CDR3 DNA is TGTGCCAGCCACACACAGGGGAACTATGGCTACACCTTC.

The chain joins TRBV9 to TRBJ2-2; the match to TRBD2 covers 10 bases. CDR1 and CDR2 (germline): SGDLS, YYNGEE. The CDR3 is made up of 17 amino acids. The V and J ends lost 1 base and 5 bases, in that order; junction bases with no gene match: 8. Here the CDR3 DNA reads TGTGCCAGCAGCGTAACTAGCGGGAATGGGGGAACCGGGGAGCTGTTTTTT. Protein product: CASSVTSGNGGTGELFF.

This clone has only one observation. The chain has TRBV30 and TRBJ1-2, with unresolved D. The germline CDR1 and CDR2 sequences are GTSNPN and SVGIG (reference sequence). V was trimmed by 7 bases and J by 0 bases, leaving 12 bases between them. This CDR3 has 13 residues. This chain's CDR3 is CASTPPANYGYTF. The CDR3, as DNA: TGTGCCTCTACGCCACCGGCTAACTATGGCTACACCTTC.

The J gene is TRBJ2-1, the V gene TRBV5-1, with TRBD2 matching 11 bases. There are 16 residues in the CDR3. Germline values: CDR1 SGHRS, CDR2 YFSETQ. V trimming: 8 bases; J trimming: 4 bases; junction bases outside the gene matches: 11. The CDR3 protein is CASTGGTSGLYNEQFF. In nucleotides, the CDR3 is TGCGCCAGTACTGGGGGGACTAGCGGCTTATACAATGAGCAGTTCTTC.

About this clone itself: Other DNA sequences in the same sample also yield this CDR3. This chain uses TRBV5-1 with TRBJ1-1; no firm D call. Between the trimmed V and J ends, which lost 0 bases and 1 base, there was a span of 7 bases. Germline V gene lookup returns CDR1 SGHRS and CDR2 YFSETQ. There are 14 residues in the CDR3. CDR3 sequence: CASSLDRSNTEAFF. CDR3 DNA: TGCGCCAGCAGCTTGGACCGGTCGAACACTGAAGCTTTCTTT.

This clone was picked up a small number of times. Within the sample, other DNA sequences also encode this same CDR3. V is TRBV9 and J is TRBJ2-5, with TRBD2 matching over 11 bases. This CDR3 has 15 residues. J gave up 4 bases and V 3 bases, and 5 bases lay outside the gene matches. Germline loops: CDR1 SGDLS, CDR2 YYNGEE. CDR3 DNA: TGTGCCAGCAGCGCCCTAGCGGGAGGTGGAGAGACCCAGTACTTC. The encoded protein is CASSALAGGGETQYF.

V is TRBV4-1 and J is TRBJ1-5; D not certain. Germline V gives CDR1 MGHRA, CDR2 YSYEKL. The CDR3 runs 16 residues. V was clipped by 4 bases and J by 3 bases, with 16 bases between them. CDR3 sequence (DNA): TGCGCCAGCAGCCCCCAGGCACACGGTAACAATCAGCCCCAGCATTTT. Residues: CASSPQAHGNNQPQHF.

This chain links TRBV29-1 with TRBJ2-5; TRBD1 matches at 12 bases. Germline assignment: CDR1 SQVTM and CDR2 ANQGSEA. This CDR3 is built from 17 residues. J was trimmed by 4 bases and V by 4 bases; bases with no gene match: 13. CDR3 sequence reads: CSVAKTTGTGGAETQYF. CDR3 DNA: TGCAGCGTTGCAAAGACTACCGGGACAGGGGGCGCAGAGACCCAGTACTTC. Drawing the rest from reference TRBV29-1 and TRBJ2-5, the complete variable domain is SAVISQKPSRDICQRGTSLTIQCQVDSQVTMMFWYRQQPGQSLTLIATANQGSEATYESGFVIDKFPISRPNLTFSTLTVSNMSPEDSSIYLCSVAKTTGTGGAETQYFGPGTRLLVL.

This clone occurred a few times. V gene TRBV29-1 combines with J gene TRBJ2-3; D unclear. This CDR3 comprises 14 residues. Trimming left V 3 bases short and J 5 bases short, with 15 bases between. Per germline, CDR1 SQVTM and CDR2 ANQGSEA. The CDR3 is CSVEAGAPLDTQYF. The CDR3 DNA reads TGCAGCGTTGAGGCAGGCGCACCGTTAGATACGCAGTATTTT.

This clone was picked up one time. The V and J genes are TRBV30 and TRBJ2-3; maybe TRBD2 (6 bases). Germline CDR1 and CDR2: GTSNPN and SVGIG (reference sequence). Trimming cost V 0 bases and J 4 bases, with 14 bases left between them. The CDR3 is made up of 15 amino acids. As DNA, the CDR3 is TGTGCCTGGAGTGTCTGGCGGGATGCCCCAGATACGCAGTATTTT. Protein: CAWSVWRDAPDTQYF.